This T cell receptor beta chain is from a study of T cell responses to AZD1222 COVID-19 vaccine. Whole-study results and caveats: White British people made up most donors, females outnumbered males, and clonal diversity was possibly underestimated. The span of vaccine-associated CD4 TCRs extended across spike, with dominance at 160-218 and 743-854. At baseline, seropositivity was found in only a handful of AZD1222 recipients. Repertoire sampling occurred only after the peak T cell response.

CDR3 length equals 13 residues. Per germline, CDR1 GTSNPN and CDR2 SVGIG (reference sequence). V was cut by 0 bases and J by 5 bases, with 10 bases left in between. The sample holds one count of this clone. Its antigen is not known. Sequenced by immunoSEQ multiplex PCR; TCRdb stores in-frame clones only, minus some. The sample yields 100,000 to 150,000 clones, 80% to 95% seen once. This TCR derives from an adult who received the AZD1222 COVID-19 vaccine. The chain employs TRBV30 and TRBJ2-5; D is perhaps TRBD2 (6 bases). Sequenced material: peripheral blood, taken 28 days after the second AZD1222 dose. DNA of the CDR3: TGTGCCTGGAGTGTAGGAGGGTTGGAGACCCAGTACTTC. The encoded protein is CAWSVGGLETQYF.